This T cell receptor beta chain is from a study of regulatory dendritic cells for organ transplantation. A remark on this clone: The antigen is undetermined.

Germline CDR1 SGHTS, CDR2 YDEGEE. This CDR3 has 14 residues. Trimming removed 0 bases at V and 4 bases at J, with 10 bases between. Measured with immunoSEQ multiplex PCR; TCRdb has only the in-frame clones, and not every one. The sample consists of approximately 35,000 clones, roughly 91% of them appearing once. Whole-study results and caveats: Between individuals, the alloreactive memory CD8+ T cell pool differed considerably.

Naive CD45RA+ and memory CD45RO+ CD4+ or CD8+ T cells were FACS-sorted. The TCR was taken from a human donor in good health. The chain uses TRBV5-8 and TRBJ1-2; D is perhaps TRBD1 (5 bases). The sample comprised naive CD4+ T cells from blood. Described subset: CD45RA+ naive T cells. The CDR3 bases are TGTGCCAGCAGCTTGGGGGGCAGATCCTATGGCTACACCTTC. The encoded protein is CASSLGGRSYGYTF. Variable domain in full (rest from reference TRBV5-8 and TRBJ1-2): EAGVTQSPTHLIKTRGQQATLRCSPISGHTSVYWYQQALGLGLQFLLWYDEGEERNRGNFPPRFSGRQFPNYSSELNVNALELEDSALYLCASSLGGRSYGYTFGSGTRLTVV.